This record looks at one T cell receptor (beta chain) sequence and its context. Its specificity is unknown. This sample was taken from a study of cytomegalovirus exposure and HLA in healthy donors. At the level of the study: According to later analysis, the same platform produced the 120 or so validation and some 680 first-cohort repertoires. Whole-study findings and limits: Altogether, 164 TCR beta chains were recorded as cytomegalovirus-associated. In vitro, a few CMV-associated chains proved specific for CMV antigens.

The germline V gene encodes CDR1 MGHDK and CDR2 SYGVNS. This CDR3 region has 11 residues. Trimming pared 8 bases from V and 3 bases from J, leaving 7 bases between. The assay was immunoSEQ multiplex PCR, and TCRdb's table has in-frame clones only and misses some. The sample lists approximately 120,000 clones, roughly 90% occurring once. The chain carries TRBV25-1 and TRBJ1-1; D is unclear. The TCR was taken from a woman younger than 30 in good health and CMV-seronegative. Sequencing was done on a sample of PBMCs. This CDR3 is CASGQHTEAFF. The DNA of the CDR3 is TGTGCCAGCGGGCAGCACACTGAAGCTTTCTTT.